The present TCR beta chain was sequenced within a study of shared clonotypes between healthy human individuals. Assay runs were performed at deep level. Sequencing was performed with immunoSEQ multiplex PCR; in TCRdb, only in-frame clones are kept and a portion is missing. The table has just over 2,000,000 clones, approximately 95% seen once; the top ten hold 0.13%. V was pared by 2 bases and J by 2 bases, with 10 bases between. This CDR3 contains 14 residues. Germline CDR1 SGHRS, CDR2 YFSETQ. Researchers partitioned CD4+ cells into CD45RA+ naive and CD45RA-negative memory subsets. As regards this clone: Other DNA sequences in the sample encode the same CDR3.

The sequenced sample was naive CD4+ T cells sorted from blood. Subset given: CD45RA+ positively selected. The rearrangement links TRBV5-1 to TRBJ1-1; D not certain. This sequence originates from a man aged 18 to 29 in good health. The chain's CDR3 is CASSFRQSNTEAFF. The CDR3 nucleotides read TGCGCCAGCAGCTTTCGGCAGTCAAACACTGAAGCTTTCTTT.